A selection of T cell receptor beta chains follows, all from one sample in a study of cytomegalovirus exposure and HLA in healthy donors. Profiled with immunoSEQ multiplex PCR; TCRdb holds only in-frame clones, not every one. The listing contains fewer than 150,000 clones. Sequenced input: PBMCs. These TCRs come from a woman aged 55-69 years in good health and CMV-seronegative. Both conserved end residues are part of each CDR3. D genes are given only for firm matches.

d_gene: TRBD1
v_gene: TRBV5-1
j_gene: TRBJ1-2
CDR3nt: TGCGCCAGCAGCTTGATAGGGGGCCCTAACTATGGCTACACCTTC
CDR3aa: CASSLIGGPNYGYTF

d_gene: .
v_gene: TRBV6-5
j_gene: TRBJ1-1
CDR3nt: TGTGCCAGCAGTACTAGGACAGAATGGAACACTGAAGCTTTCTTT
CDR3aa: CASSTRTEWNTEAFF

d_gene: TRBD1
v_gene: TRBV6-5
j_gene: TRBJ1-1
CDR3nt: TGTGCCAGCAGTTACTCCGAACAGGGGCTAGAAGCTTTCTTT
CDR3aa: CASSYSEQGLEAFF

d_gene: TRBD2
v_gene: TRBV19
j_gene: TRBJ2-7
CDR3nt: TGTGCCAGTAGTATTGTAGCGGGAGAAGTCGAGCAGTACTTC
CDR3aa: CASSIVAGEVEQYF

d_gene: .
v_gene: TRBV19
j_gene: TRBJ2-2
CDR3nt: TGTGCCAGTAGTCCCCGATTGCGGGCGAACACCGGGGAGCTGTTTTTT
CDR3aa: CASSPRLRANTGELFF

d_gene: TRBD1
v_gene: TRBV5-5
j_gene: TRBJ2-7
CDR3nt: TGTGCCAGCAGCTTTCTCCGGGACAGCTCCTACGAGCAGTACTTC
CDR3aa: CASSFLRDSSYEQYF

d_gene: TRBD2
v_gene: TRBV9
j_gene: TRBJ2-1
CDR3nt: TGTGCCAGCAGCGTAGTACCAGCGGGGGGGGGCTATGAGCAGTTCTTC
CDR3aa: CASSVVPAGGGYEQFF

d_gene: TRBD1
v_gene: TRBV9
j_gene: TRBJ1-4
CDR3nt: TGTGCCAGCAGCGGGGACAGAACTAATGAAAAACTGTTTTTT
CDR3aa: CASSGDRTNEKLFF

d_gene: .
v_gene: TRBV23-1
j_gene: TRBJ1-2
CDR3nt: TGCGCCAGCAGTCTTGACAGCCGTGGCTACACCTTC
CDR3aa: CASSLDSRGYTF

d_gene: .
v_gene: TRBV9
j_gene: TRBJ2-2
CDR3nt: TGTGCCAGCAGCGACCGCAGGGTACCGGGGGAGCTGTTTTTT
CDR3aa: CASSDRRVPGELFF

d_gene: .
v_gene: TRBV4-1
j_gene: TRBJ2-5
CDR3nt: TGCGCCAGCAGCCGCCCAGGAACCCCCCAAGAGACCCAGTACTTC
CDR3aa: CASSRPGTPQETQYF

d_gene: TRBD1
v_gene: TRBV7-9
j_gene: TRBJ2-5
CDR3nt: TGTGCCAGCAGCTCCCTGACAGGGATAAGTGAGACCCAGTACTTC
CDR3aa: CASSSLTGISETQYF

d_gene: .
v_gene: TRBV6-5
j_gene: TRBJ1-2
CDR3nt: TGTGCCAGCAGTTACGGTACAGGAAACTATGGCTACACCTTC
CDR3aa: CASSYGTGNYGYTF

d_gene: .
v_gene: TRBV6-4
j_gene: TRBJ2-2
CDR3nt: TGTGCCAGCAGTAGGGAGATTGGAAACACCGGGGAGCTGTTTTTT
CDR3aa: CASSREIGNTGELFF

d_gene: .
v_gene: TRBV7-2
j_gene: TRBJ2-7
CDR3nt: TGTGCCAGCAGGACGAAGGGAGTAGTACTCTACGAGCAGTACTTC
CDR3aa: CASRTKGVVLYEQYF